A selection of T cell receptor beta chains follows, all from one sample in a study of T cell responses to AZD1222 COVID-19 vaccine. Assay used: immunoSEQ multiplex PCR; TCRdb lists only in-frame clones, some missing. This sample yields over 100,000 clones, of which roughly nine tenths are seen a single time; over 3.5% belongs to the top ten. The material sequenced was peripheral blood, taken on day 0 of AZD1222 vaccination. These receptor sequences come from an adult in good health. Both conserved end residues are part of each CDR3. D genes are given only for firm matches. Only some rows state a clone size, as once, few, many or a class for expanded clones.

J: TRBJ1-2; D: NA; V: TRBV10-1; size: few; CDR3: CASRPFGLPRDGYTF; DNA: TGCGCCAGCAGACCTTTCGGGCTCCCTAGGGATGGCTACACCTTC
J: TRBJ1-1; D: TRBD1; V: TRBV5-1; size: NA; CDR3: CASSLTGGARFTEAFF; DNA: TGCGCCAGCAGCTTGACAGGGGGCGCACGGTTTACTGAAGCTTTCTTT
J: TRBJ1-2; D: TRBD1; V: TRBV27; size: NA; CDR3: CASSKGQIYGYTF; DNA: TGTGCCAGCAGTAAGGGACAGATCTATGGCTACACCTTC
J: TRBJ2-1; D: TRBD1; V: TRBV7-3; size: NA; CDR3: CASSATGQGSYNEQFF; DNA: TGTGCCAGCAGCGCCACCGGACAGGGTTCCTACAATGAGCAGTTCTTC
J: TRBJ1-6; D: TRBD1; V: TRBV6-5; size: NA; CDR3: CASSYSKRGRNSPLHF; DNA: TGTGCCAGCAGTTACTCGAAGAGGGGGCGTAATTCACCCCTCCACTTT
J: TRBJ1-5; D: NA; V: TRBV27; size: NA; CDR3: CASRSGVYGNQPQHF; DNA: TGTGCCAGCAGATCAGGGGTGTATGGCAATCAGCCCCAGCATTTT
J: TRBJ2-7; D: TRBD1; V: TRBV5-1; size: NA; CDR3: CASSFSSGGFSYEQYF; DNA: TGCGCCAGCAGCTTCAGCTCAGGGGGCTTTTCGTACGAGCAGTACTTC
J: TRBJ1-2; D: TRBD1; V: TRBV5-1; size: NA; CDR3: CASSFRQGDGYGYTF; DNA: TGCGCCAGCAGCTTCAGACAGGGGGATGGGTATGGCTACACCTTC
J: TRBJ1-6; D: NA; V: TRBV28; size: NA; CDR3: CASSLPGSRTYNSPLHF; DNA: TGTGCCAGCAGCTTACCGGGATCCCGGACCTATAATTCACCCCTCCACTTT
J: TRBJ1-2; D: TRBD1; V: TRBV4-1; size: NA; CDR3: CASSPVTGNYGYTF; DNA: TGCGCCAGCAGCCCCGTGACAGGGAACTATGGCTACACCTTC
J: TRBJ2-1; D: NA; V: TRBV28; size: NA; CDR3: CASSRTAAKQFF; DNA: TGTGCCAGCAGCCGAACTGCAGCGAAACAGTTCTTC
J: TRBJ2-1; D: TRBD2; V: TRBV30; size: NA; CDR3: CAWSLIAGGNEQFF; DNA: TGTGCCTGGAGTTTAATAGCGGGGGGCAATGAGCAGTTCTTC
J: TRBJ1-2; D: NA; V: TRBV5-5; size: NA; CDR3: CASSLGTDYGYTF; DNA: TGTGCCAGCAGCTTGGGGACGGACTATGGCTACACCTTC
J: TRBJ1-2; D: NA; V: TRBV7-9; size: NA; CDR3: CASSPRDGYGYTF; DNA: TGTGCCAGCAGCCCCAGGGACGGCTATGGCTACACCTTC
J: TRBJ1-5; D: TRBD1; V: TRBV15; size: few; CDR3: CATGLQGGNQPQHF; DNA: TGTGCCACCGGTTTACAGGGGGGCAATCAGCCCCAGCATTTT
J: TRBJ1-1; D: NA; V: TRBV19; size: NA; CDR3: CASSKNRENTEAFF; DNA: TGTGCCAGTAGTAAAAACAGGGAGAACACTGAAGCTTTCTTT
J: TRBJ1-1; D: NA; V: TRBV3-1/TRBV3-2; size: NA; CDR3: CASSQAEPGKAFF; DNA: TGTGCCAGCAGCCAAGCCGAGCCCGGGAAGGCTTTCTTT
J: TRBJ1-1; D: NA; V: TRBV29-1; size: NA; CDR3: CSVVTFRGETEAFF; DNA: TGCAGCGTTGTAACGTTCAGGGGTGAGACTGAAGCTTTCTTT
J: TRBJ2-2; D: NA; V: TRBV7-9; size: NA; CDR3: CASSSWDGSTGELFF; DNA: TGTGCCAGCAGCTCCTGGGACGGAAGCACCGGGGAGCTGTTTTTT
J: TRBJ1-6; D: NA; V: TRBV27; size: NA; CDR3: CASSYGQGPLHF; DNA: TGTGCCAGCAGTTATGGGCAGGGACCCCTCCACTTT
J: TRBJ2-7; D: TRBD1; V: TRBV7-9; size: NA; CDR3: CASRTPRDRGCHEQYF; DNA: TGTGCCAGCAGGACTCCAAGAGACAGGGGCTGTCACGAGCAGTACTTC
J: TRBJ1-1; D: TRBD1; V: TRBV11-3; size: few; CDR3: CASSNRDSLEAFF; DNA: TGTGCCAGCAGCAACCGGGACAGCCTTGAAGCTTTCTTT
J: TRBJ1-1; D: NA; V: TRBV4-3; size: once; CDR3: CASSSGIGAEDTEAFF; DNA: TGCGCCAGCAGCTCAGGGATCGGGGCTGAGGACACTGAAGCTTTCTTT
J: TRBJ1-2; D: NA; V: TRBV3-1/TRBV3-2; size: NA; CDR3: CASSHLSTGARYGYTF; DNA: TGTGCCAGCAGCCACCTCTCGACCGGGGCCCGCTATGGCTACACCTTC
J: TRBJ2-3; D: TRBD1; V: TRBV7-3; size: NA; CDR3: CASSFGQGARGTDTQYF; DNA: TGTGCCAGCAGCTTCGGACAGGGGGCGCGGGGCACAGATACGCAGTATTTT
J: TRBJ1-1; D: NA; V: TRBV16; size: once; CDR3: CASSQSWVSEAFF; DNA: TGTGCCAGCAGCCAATCGTGGGTGAGTGAAGCTTTCTTT
J: TRBJ1-1; D: TRBD1; V: TRBV6-2/TRBV6-3; size: NA; CDR3: CASSYSQTGGTEAFF; DNA: TGTGCCAGCAGTTACTCCCAGACAGGGGGCACTGAAGCTTTCTTT
J: TRBJ1-1; D: TRBD1; V: TRBV18; size: NA; CDR3: CASSPTQGVGTEAFF; DNA: TGTGCCAGCTCACCAACACAGGGGGTGGGCACTGAAGCTTTCTTT
J: TRBJ2-7; D: NA; V: TRBV4-2; size: NA; CDR3: CASSQTAGTNYEQYF; DNA: TGTGCCAGCAGCCAGACCGCCGGGACAAACTACGAGCAGTACTTC
J: TRBJ1-1; D: NA; V: TRBV5-1; size: once; CDR3: CASSLGTERRNTEAFF; DNA: TGCGCCAGCAGCTTGGGTACGGAGAGGAGAAACACTGAAGCTTTCTTT
J: TRBJ1-6; D: NA; V: TRBV3-1/TRBV3-2; size: NA; CDR3: CASSRGLYNSPLHF; DNA: TGTGCCAGCAGCCGGGGTCTTTATAATTCACCCCTCCACTTT
J: TRBJ1-2; D: NA; V: TRBV6-1; size: NA; CDR3: CASSESPGQPYGYTF; DNA: TGTGCCAGCAGTGAATCCCCGGGACAACCCTATGGCTACACCTTC
J: TRBJ1-1; D: NA; V: TRBV6-2/TRBV6-3; size: NA; CDR3: CASSYGTLTANTEAFF; DNA: TGTGCCAGCAGTTACGGAACCCTGACAGCGAACACTGAAGCTTTCTTT
J: TRBJ1-4; D: NA; V: TRBV9; size: NA; CDR3: CASSVGAESEKLFF; DNA: TGTGCCAGCAGCGTAGGGGCGGAGAGTGAAAAACTGTTTTTT
J: TRBJ1-2; D: TRBD1; V: TRBV6-2/TRBV6-3; size: NA; CDR3: CASSYWGQSTNYGYTF; DNA: TGTGCCAGCAGTTACTGGGGACAGAGTACTAACTATGGCTACACCTTC